This entry is about one TCR beta chain. As yet, its antigen is unknown. This same CDR3 is encoded by further DNA sequences in the sample. The entry originates in a study of beta chain features in type 1 diabetes. Study as a whole: Age, gender and cell yields were alike across patients and healthy donors. Study findings and constraints: Significant though moderate, a shortening of TCRB CDR3s appeared in all four CD4+ subsets of Type 1 diabetes patients.

The CDR3 spans 13 residues. Trimming at V came to 5 bases and at J to 4 bases, leaving 3 bases not matched to a gene. Per the germline V gene, CDR1 is SGHTA and CDR2 is FQGNSA. Expressed TCRB transcripts were sequenced because the entire RNA isolate underwent reverse transcription. The method was immunoSEQ multiplex PCR; TCRdb's version includes in-frame clones alone and lacks a portion of them. The sample shows more than 250,000 clones, approximately 20% of them seen only once. The genes are TRBV7-2 and TRBJ2-7; the match to TRBD1 covers 9 bases. This receptor was obtained from a woman aged 40 to 50 with type 1 diabetes. Sequenced material: naive CD4+ T cells from blood. Here the CDR3 DNA reads TGTGCCAGCAGCCTGACAGGGGGTTACGAGCAGTACTTC. The encoded protein is CASSLTGGYEQYF.